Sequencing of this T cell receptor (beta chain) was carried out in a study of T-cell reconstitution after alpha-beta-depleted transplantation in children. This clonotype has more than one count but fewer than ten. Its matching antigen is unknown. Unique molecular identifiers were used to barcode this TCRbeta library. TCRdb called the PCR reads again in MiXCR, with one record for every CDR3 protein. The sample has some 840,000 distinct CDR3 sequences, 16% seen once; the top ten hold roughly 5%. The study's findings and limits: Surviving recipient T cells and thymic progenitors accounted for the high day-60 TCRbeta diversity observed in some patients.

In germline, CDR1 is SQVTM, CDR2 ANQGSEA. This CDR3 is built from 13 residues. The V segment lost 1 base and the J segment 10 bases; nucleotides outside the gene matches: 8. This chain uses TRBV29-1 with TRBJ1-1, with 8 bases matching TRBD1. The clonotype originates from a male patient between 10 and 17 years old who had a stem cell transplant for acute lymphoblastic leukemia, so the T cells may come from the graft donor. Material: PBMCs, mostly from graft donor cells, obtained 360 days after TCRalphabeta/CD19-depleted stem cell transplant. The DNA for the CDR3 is TGCAGCGTTGAAGCCTGGACAGGGTTCTTAGCTTTCTTT. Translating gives CSVEAWTGFLAFF.